This TCR beta chain emerged from a study of shared clonotypes between healthy human individuals. The study's findings and limits: Tissues were not sampled, only blood, and their repertoires likely differ. Memory subsets generally showed smaller estimated richness than naive subsets did. Sequencing depth was predicted to influence how clonotypes are shared among donors.

For sorted subsets, roughly 200 ng DNA per replicate equaled tens of thousands of T cell genomes. The table came from immunoSEQ multiplex PCR; TCRdb's copy has only in-frame clones and leaves some out. Of approximately 710,000 clones listed, roughly 88% are singletons. Germline V gene sequence: CDR1 SGHDT, CDR2 YYEEEE. This CDR3 has 13 amino acids. V lost 0 bases and J lost 7, with 11 bases in between. Comment on this clone: The antigen is undetermined.

The sequenced material came from memory CD8+ T cells from PBMCs. The subset is: CD45RO+ cells pooled with CCR7-negative TemRA cells. The sequence came from a man in his late teens or twenties in good health. Some clones in this sample may be carry-over from other donors' samples. V is TRBV5-6 and J is TRBJ2-7; D may correspond to TRBD1 or TRBD2 (5 bases each). The CDR3 nucleotides are TGTGCCAGCAGCTTGGGCAGTTGGGGGGAGCAGTACTTC. Translation gives CASSLGSWGEQYF.